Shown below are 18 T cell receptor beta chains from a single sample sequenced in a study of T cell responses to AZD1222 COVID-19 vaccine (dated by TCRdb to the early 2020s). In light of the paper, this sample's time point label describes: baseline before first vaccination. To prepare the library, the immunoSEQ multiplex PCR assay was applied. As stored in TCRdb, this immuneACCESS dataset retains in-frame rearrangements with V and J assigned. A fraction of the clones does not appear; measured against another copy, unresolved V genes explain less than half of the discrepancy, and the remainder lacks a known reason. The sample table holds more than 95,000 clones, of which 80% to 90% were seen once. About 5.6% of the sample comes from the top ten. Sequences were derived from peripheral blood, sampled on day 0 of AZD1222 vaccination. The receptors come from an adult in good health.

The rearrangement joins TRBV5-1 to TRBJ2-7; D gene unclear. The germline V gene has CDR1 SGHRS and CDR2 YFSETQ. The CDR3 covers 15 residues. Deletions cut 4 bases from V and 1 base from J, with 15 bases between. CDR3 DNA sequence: TGCGCCAGCAGCCCCCGGGCAGAAACTTCCTACGAGCAGTACTTC. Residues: CASSPRAETSYEQYF.

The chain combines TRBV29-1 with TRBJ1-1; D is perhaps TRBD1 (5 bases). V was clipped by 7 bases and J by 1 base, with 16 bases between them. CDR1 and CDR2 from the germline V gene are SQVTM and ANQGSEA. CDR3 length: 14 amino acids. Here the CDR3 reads CSAMGVAKNTEAFF. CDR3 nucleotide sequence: TGCAGCGCAATGGGGGTAGCAAAGAACACTGAAGCTTTCTTT.

The CDR3 protein is CASSQDVLAGGLSGYEQYF. In DNA form, the CDR3 reads TGTGCCAGCAGCCAAGATGTACTAGCGGGGGGGCTAAGTGGGTACGAGCAGTACTTC. This chain uses TRBV4-2 with TRBJ2-7; 13 nucleotides match TRBD2. This CDR3 spans 19 amino acids. J gave up 4 bases and V 0 bases, and 12 bases lay outside the gene matches. The V gene's germline CDR1 is LGHNA and CDR2 YNFKEQ.

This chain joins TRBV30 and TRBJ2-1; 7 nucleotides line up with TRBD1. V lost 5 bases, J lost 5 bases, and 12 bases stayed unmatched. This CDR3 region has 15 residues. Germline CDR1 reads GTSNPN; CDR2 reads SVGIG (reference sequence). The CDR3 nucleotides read TGTGCCTGGGGCCTTACAGGGGCGGCCAACAATGAGCAGTTCTTC. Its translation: CAWGLTGAANNEQFF.

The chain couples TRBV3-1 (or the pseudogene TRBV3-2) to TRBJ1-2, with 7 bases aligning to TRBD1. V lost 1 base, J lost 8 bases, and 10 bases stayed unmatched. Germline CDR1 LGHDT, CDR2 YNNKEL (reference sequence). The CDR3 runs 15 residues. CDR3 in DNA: TGTGCCAGCAGCCAAGGTTGGCAGGGGGGACACGGCTACACCTTC. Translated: CASSQGWQGGHGYTF.

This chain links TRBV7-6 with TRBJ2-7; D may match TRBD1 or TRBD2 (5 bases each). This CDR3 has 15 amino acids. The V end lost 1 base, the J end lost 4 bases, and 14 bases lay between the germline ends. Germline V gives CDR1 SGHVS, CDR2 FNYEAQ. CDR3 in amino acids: CASSLVGGTGYEQYF. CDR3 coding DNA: TGTGCCAGCAGCTTAGTAGGTGGGACGGGTTACGAGCAGTACTTC. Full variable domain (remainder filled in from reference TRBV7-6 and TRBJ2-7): GAGVSQSPRYKVTKRGQDVALRCDPISGHVSLYWYRQALGQGPEFLTYFNYEAQQDKSGLPNDRFSAERPEGSISTLTIQRTEQRDSAMYRCASSLVGGTGYEQYFGPGTRLTVT.

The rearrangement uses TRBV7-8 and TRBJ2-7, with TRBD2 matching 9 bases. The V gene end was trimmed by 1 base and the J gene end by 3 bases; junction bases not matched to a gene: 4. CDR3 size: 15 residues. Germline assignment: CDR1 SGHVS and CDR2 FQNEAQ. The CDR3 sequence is CASSLDLAGNYEQYF. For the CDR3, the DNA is TGTGCCAGCAGCTTAGACCTAGCGGGGAACTACGAGCAGTACTTC.

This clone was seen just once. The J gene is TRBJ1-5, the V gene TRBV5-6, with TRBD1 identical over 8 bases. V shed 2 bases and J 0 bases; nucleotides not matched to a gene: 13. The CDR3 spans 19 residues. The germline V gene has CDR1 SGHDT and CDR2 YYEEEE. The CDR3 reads CASSFWGGTGVLSNQPQHF. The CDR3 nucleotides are TGTGCCAGCAGCTTCTGGGGAGGGACAGGCGTTCTTAGCAATCAGCCCCAGCATTTT.

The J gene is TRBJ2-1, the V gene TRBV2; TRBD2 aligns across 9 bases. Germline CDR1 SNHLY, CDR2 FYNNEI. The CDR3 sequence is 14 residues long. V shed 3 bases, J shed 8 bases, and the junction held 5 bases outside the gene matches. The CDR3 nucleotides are TGTGCCAGCAGTGATCAGCGCGGGGGGGATGAGCAGTTCTTC. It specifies CASSDQRGGDEQFF. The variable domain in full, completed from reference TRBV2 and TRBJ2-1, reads EPEVTQTPSHQVTQMGQEVILRCVPISNHLYFYWYRQILGQKVEFLVSFYNNEISEKSEIFDDQFSVERPDGSNFTLKIRSTKLEDSAMYFCASSDQRGGDEQFFGPGTRLTVL.

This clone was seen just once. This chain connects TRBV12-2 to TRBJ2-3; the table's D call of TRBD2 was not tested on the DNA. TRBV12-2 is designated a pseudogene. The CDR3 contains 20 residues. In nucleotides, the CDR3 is TGTGCAAGTCGCTTAAGGACTAGCGGGAGACCCCAATTTGGCACAGATACGCAGTATTTT. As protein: CASRLRTSGRPQFGTDTQYF.

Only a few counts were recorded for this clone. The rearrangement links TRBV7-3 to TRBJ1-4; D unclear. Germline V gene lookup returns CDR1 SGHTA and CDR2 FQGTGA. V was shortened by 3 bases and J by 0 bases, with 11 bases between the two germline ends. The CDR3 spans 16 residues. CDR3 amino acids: CASSFSAEPTNEKLFF. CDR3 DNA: TGTGCCAGCAGCTTTTCGGCAGAACCAACTAATGAAAAACTGTTTTTT.

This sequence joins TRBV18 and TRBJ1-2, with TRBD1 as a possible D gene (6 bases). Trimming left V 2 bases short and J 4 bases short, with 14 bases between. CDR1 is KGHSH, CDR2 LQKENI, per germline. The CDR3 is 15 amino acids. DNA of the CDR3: TGTGCCAGCTCACCAGTGGCAGGGGCCCCCTATGGCTACACCTTC. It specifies CASSPVAGAPYGYTF.

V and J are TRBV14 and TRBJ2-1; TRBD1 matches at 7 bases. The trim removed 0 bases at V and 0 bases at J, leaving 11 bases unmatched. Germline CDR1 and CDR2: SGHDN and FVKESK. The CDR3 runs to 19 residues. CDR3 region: CASSQDPYRGMGSYNEQFF. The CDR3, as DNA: TGTGCCAGCAGCCAAGACCCTTACAGGGGAATGGGCTCCTACAATGAGCAGTTCTTC.

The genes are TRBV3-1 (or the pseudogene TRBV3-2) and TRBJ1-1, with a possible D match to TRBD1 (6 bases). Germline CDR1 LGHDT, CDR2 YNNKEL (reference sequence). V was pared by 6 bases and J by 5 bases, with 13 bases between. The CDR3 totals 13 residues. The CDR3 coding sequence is TGTGCCAGCAGTCCACAGGGAGGGACTGAAGCTTTCTTT. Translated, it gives CASSPQGGTEAFF.

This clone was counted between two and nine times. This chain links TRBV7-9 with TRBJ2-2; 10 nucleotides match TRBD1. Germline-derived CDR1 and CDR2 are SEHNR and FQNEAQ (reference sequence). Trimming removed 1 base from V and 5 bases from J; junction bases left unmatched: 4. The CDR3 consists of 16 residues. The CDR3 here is CASSLVGQGKTGELFF. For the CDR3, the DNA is TGTGCCAGCAGCTTAGTGGGACAGGGGAAAACCGGGGAGCTGTTTTTT.

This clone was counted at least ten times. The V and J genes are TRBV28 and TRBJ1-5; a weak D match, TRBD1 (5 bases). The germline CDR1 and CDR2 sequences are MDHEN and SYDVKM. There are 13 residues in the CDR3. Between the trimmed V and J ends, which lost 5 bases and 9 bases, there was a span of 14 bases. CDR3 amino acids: CASSPRGQGPQHF. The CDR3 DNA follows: TGTGCCAGCAGTCCCCGGGGCCAGGGGCCCCAGCATTTT. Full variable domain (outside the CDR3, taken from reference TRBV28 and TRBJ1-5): DVKVTQSSRYLVKRTGEKVFLECVQDMDHENMFWYRQDPGLGLRLIYFSYDVKMKEKGDIPEGYSVSREKKERFSLILESASTNQTSMYLCASSPRGQGPQHFGDGTRLSIL.

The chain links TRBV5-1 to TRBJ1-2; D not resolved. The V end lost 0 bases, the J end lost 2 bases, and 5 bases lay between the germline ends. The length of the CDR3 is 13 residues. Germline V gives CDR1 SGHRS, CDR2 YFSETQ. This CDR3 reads CASSLGRNYGYTF. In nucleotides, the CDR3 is TGCGCCAGCAGCTTGGGGCGGAACTATGGCTACACCTTC.

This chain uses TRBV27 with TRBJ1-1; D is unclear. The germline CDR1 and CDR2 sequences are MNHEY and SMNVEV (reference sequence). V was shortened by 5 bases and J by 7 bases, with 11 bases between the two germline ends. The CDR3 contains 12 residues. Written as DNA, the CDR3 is TGTGCCAGCAGTGCGGGTAAGGGTGAAGCTTTCTTT. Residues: CASSAGKGEAFF.